These T cell receptor beta chains were read from a single sample in a study of response to subunit inactivated influenza vaccine. One entry per CDR3 protein, called by TCRdb with MiXCR from the RT-PCR reads. The data show about half a million distinct CDR3 sequences, about 7.6% seen once. The sample here was PBMCs from blood, taken approximately 25 months after vaccination. These receptors all stem from a man aged 45 to 75 who received an inactivated influenza vaccine. Each CDR3 is given with its conserved first and last residue. A D gene is named only where the DNA matches it firmly. The listing skips clone size in some rows; elsewhere it reads once, few, many or a size class.

>TRBJ2-7|.|.|TRBV7-8
CASSLAGFHEQYF
TGTGCCAGCAGCTTAGCAGGGTTCCACGAGCAGTACTTC
>TRBJ1-4|.|.|TRBV5-1
CASSLGQMNEKLFF
TGCGCCAGCAGCTTGGGGCAGATGAATGAAAAACTGTTTTTT
>TRBJ2-2|.|many|TRBV21-1
CASSTHLGTGGRTGELFF
TGTGCCAGCAGCACCCACCTGGGGACAGGGGGCAGGACCGGGGAGCTGTTTTTT
>TRBJ2-1|TRBD2|.|TRBV10-3
CAISEFGAGPDDEQFF
TGTGCCATCAGTGAGTTCGGAGCGGGGCCGGACGATGAGCAGTTCTTC
>TRBJ2-7|.|.|TRBV6-5
CASSYRGQYVEQYF
TGTGCCAGCAGTTACCGGGGCCAGTACGTCGAGCAGTACTTC
>TRBJ1-6|.|many|TRBV3-1
CASSQDLVGGARSPLHF
TGTGCCAGCAGCCAAGATCTTGTGGGGGGGGCGCGTTCACCCCTCCACTTT
>TRBJ1-4|.|few|TRBV5-1
CASSKDISEKLFF
TGCGCCAGCAGTAAGGACATCAGTGAAAAACTGTTTTTT
>TRBJ2-7|.|.|TRBV9
CASSVAVGAYEQYF
TGTGCCAGCAGCGTAGCGGTCGGAGCCTACGAGCAGTACTTC
>TRBJ1-1|.|few|TRBV15
CATSRPRRNTEAFF
TGTGCCACCAGCCGTCCCCGTCGGAACACTGAAGCTTTCTTT
>TRBJ2-7|.|few|TRBV11-2
CASSSGGLAYEQYF
TGTGCCAGCAGCTCAGGTGGACTGGCCTACGAGCAGTACTTC
>TRBJ2-2|.|few|TRBV10-3
CASESTLGTGELFF
TGTGCCTCCGAGTCAACCCTGGGCACCGGGGAGCTGTTTTTT
>TRBJ1-1|.|few|TRBV6-2/TRBV6-3
CASSSSKNTEAFF
TGTGCCAGCAGTTCCTCAAAGAACACTGAAGCTTTCTTT
>TRBJ1-5|.|few|TRBV12-3/TRBV12-4
CASRRDLSNQPQHF
TGTGCCAGCAGACGGGACCTTAGCAATCAGCCCCAGCATTTT
>TRBJ2-5|TRBD1|.|TRBV20-1
CSAKTDRARQETQYF
TGCAGTGCGAAGACAGACAGGGCTCGACAAGAGACCCAGTACTTC
>TRBJ2-5|.|many|TRBV11-3
CASAQARPLGGGRVTQYF
TGTGCCAGCGCCCAAGCCCGTCCGCTTGGTGGGGGGCGGGTGACCCAGTACTTC
>TRBJ2-7|.|.|TRBV28
CASSSLGIYEQYF
TGTGCCAGCAGTTCCCTTGGGATCTACGAGCAGTACTTC
>TRBJ2-1|TRBD2|few|TRBV5-1
CASSLEGLALAYNEQFF
TGCGCCAGCAGCTTGGAGGGACTAGCCTTAGCCTACAATGAGCAGTTCTTC
>TRBJ2-2|TRBD1|.|TRBV14
CASSQRQGAAGELFF
TGTGCCAGCAGCCAACGACAGGGGGCTGCCGGGGAGCTGTTTTTT
>TRBJ1-6|TRBD1|few|TRBV10-3
CAISLGQGVTSPLHF
TGTGCCATCAGTTTGGGACAGGGGGTTACTTCACCCCTCCACTTT
>TRBJ2-3|TRBD2|.|TRBV20-1
CSARQTSGGPRARDTQYF
TGCAGTGCTAGGCAAACTAGCGGGGGGCCCCGAGCAAGAGATACGCAGTATTTT
>TRBJ1-1|.|.|TRBV28
CASSYQSLRAFF
TGTGCCAGCAGTTATCAGAGTCTGAGGGCTTTCTTT
>TRBJ1-1|.|few|TRBV14
CASSQFAYTEAFF
TGTGCCAGCAGCCAGTTTGCATACACTGAAGCTTTCTTT
>TRBJ2-2|.|few|TRBV20-1
CSARIFRGGLTGELFF
TGCAGTGCTAGAATTTTCCGTGGGGGTCTCACCGGGGAGCTGTTTTTT
>TRBJ2-7|TRBD1|few|TRBV7-2
CASSLGQGALSYEQYF
TGTGCCAGCAGCTTAGGACAGGGGGCCTTATCCTACGAGCAGTACTTC
>TRBJ2-7|.|.|TRBV6-5
CASSSDRGSLYEQYF
TGTGCCAGCAGTTCCGATAGGGGGAGCCTCTACGAGCAGTACTTC
>TRBJ1-2|.|.|TRBV20-1
CSARTGFNYGYTF
TGCAGTGCTAGAACAGGTTTCAACTATGGCTACACCTTC
>TRBJ2-1|TRBD1|many|TRBV12-3/TRBV12-4
CASTRTGGESGEQFF
TGTGCCAGCACCCGGACAGGGGGCGAGTCGGGTGAGCAGTTCTTC
>TRBJ2-7|TRBD1|many|TRBV6-1
CASNGGQGGYEQYF
TGTGCCAGCAACGGGGGACAGGGAGGCTACGAGCAGTACTTC
>TRBJ2-5|.|.|TRBV3-1
CASSLRDPWETQYF
TGTGCCAGCAGCCTCAGAGACCCTTGGGAGACCCAGTACTTC
>TRBJ2-5|.|.|TRBV5-1
CASSLGGFEVGTQYF
TGCGCCAGCAGCTTGGGGGGGTTCGAGGTGGGGACCCAGTACTTC
>TRBJ2-3|TRBD2|.|TRBV18
CASSPPSGVGSDTQYF
TGTGCCAGCTCACCCCCTAGCGGGGTTGGTTCAGATACGCAGTATTTT
>TRBJ2-2|.|.|TRBV2
CASTLQAGMGELFF
TGTGCCAGCACCCTGCAGGCAGGGATGGGGGAGCTGTTTTTT
>TRBJ2-1|.|few|TRBV7-9
CASSFPGVVNEQFF
TGTGCCAGCAGCTTTCCCGGGGTGGTTAATGAGCAGTTCTTC
>TRBJ2-7|.|few|TRBV5-1
CASSLPESGIDHYEQYF
TGCGCCAGCAGCTTGCCCGAGTCTGGGATTGATCACTACGAGCAGTACTTC
>TRBJ2-1|TRBD2|.|TRBV20-1
CSARALTSGSYNEQFF
TGCAGTGCTAGGGCCCTGACTAGCGGATCCTACAATGAGCAGTTCTTC
>TRBJ2-3|.|.|TRBV4-1
CASSQAGHDTDTQYF
TGCGCCAGCAGCCAAGCAGGGCATGACACAGATACGCAGTATTTT
>TRBJ1-1|.|few|TRBV7-2
CASSFMPGANTEAFF
TGTGCCAGCAGCTTTATGCCAGGAGCGAACACTGAAGCTTTCTTT
>TRBJ2-7|.|many|TRBV28
CASSPHLSYEQYF
TGTGCCAGCAGTCCACACCTCTCCTACGAGCAGTACTTC
>TRBJ2-1|.|.|TRBV7-2
CASSSPPTRSSYNEQFF
TGTGCCAGCAGCTCCCCGCCCACTAGGAGCTCCTACAATGAGCAGTTCTTC
>TRBJ2-5|TRBD2|.|TRBV5-1
CASSLELAGQETQYF
TGCGCCAGCAGCTTGGAACTAGCGGGGCAAGAGACCCAGTACTTC